Detailed here is one T cell receptor beta chain. Its antigen is undetermined. The data are from a study of CD8 T cells in ankylosing spondylitis. Broader study findings: What appeared characteristic of ankylosing spondylitis blood was a TCR beta motif of eight or nine highly homologous variants.

TCRdb independently ran MiXCR on the 5' RACE reads; one entry per CDR3 protein. The sample gives around 430,000 distinct CDR3 sequences, 15% to 20% of which show up once; approximately 1% is in the top ten. Looked up from germline, CDR1 is SGHDT and CDR2 is YYEEEE. V was shortened by 1 base and J by 4 bases, with 9 bases between the two germline ends. There are 13 residues in the CDR3. The V call is TRBV5-6, the J call TRBJ2-7, with D maybe TRBD2 (5 bases). The source material was blood, either unsorted or a sorted T cell fraction (not recorded which). The TCR originated in a male donor with ankylosing spondylitis. CDR3 DNA: TGTGCCAGCAGCTTGTGGAGGCTTTACGAGCAGTACTTC. Protein sequence: CASSLWRLYEQYF.